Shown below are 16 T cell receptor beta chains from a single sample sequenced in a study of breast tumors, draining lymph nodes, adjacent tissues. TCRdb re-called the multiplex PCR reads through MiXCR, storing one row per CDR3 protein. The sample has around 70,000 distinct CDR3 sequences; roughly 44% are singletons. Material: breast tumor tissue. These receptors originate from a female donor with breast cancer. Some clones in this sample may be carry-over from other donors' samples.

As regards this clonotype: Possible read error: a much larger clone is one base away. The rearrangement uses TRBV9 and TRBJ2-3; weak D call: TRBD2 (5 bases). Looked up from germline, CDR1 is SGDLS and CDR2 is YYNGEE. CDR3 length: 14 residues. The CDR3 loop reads CASSVEIALDTQSF. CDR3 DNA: TGTGCCAGCAGCGTAGAAATAGCGTTGGATACGCAGTCTTTT.

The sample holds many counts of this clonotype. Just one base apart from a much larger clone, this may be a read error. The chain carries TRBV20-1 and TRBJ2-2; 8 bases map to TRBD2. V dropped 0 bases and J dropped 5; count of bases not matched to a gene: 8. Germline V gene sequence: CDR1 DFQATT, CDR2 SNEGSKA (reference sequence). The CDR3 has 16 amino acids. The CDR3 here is CSARDLASGPTGELFF. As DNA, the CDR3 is TGCAGTGCTAGAGATCTGGCTAGCGGGCCAACCGGGGAGCTGTTTTTT.

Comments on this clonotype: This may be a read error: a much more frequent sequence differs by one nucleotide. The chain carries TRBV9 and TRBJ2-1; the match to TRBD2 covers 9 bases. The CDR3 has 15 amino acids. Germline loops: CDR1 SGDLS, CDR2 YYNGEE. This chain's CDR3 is CVSSVGVAGAHEQFF. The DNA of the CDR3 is TGTGTCAGCAGCGTAGGGGTAGCGGGAGCCCATGAGCAGTTCTTC.

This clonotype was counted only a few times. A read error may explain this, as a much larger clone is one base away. DNA for the CDR3: TGTGCCAGCAGTCATGGTGTAATTACCTATATCGGTCCCGAGCAGTACTTC. It yields the protein CASSHGVITYIGPEQYF. The V gene is TRBV6-6, the J gene TRBJ2-7; no firm D call. V shed 5 bases and J shed 6 bases, with 26 bases lying between them. CDR3 length: 17 residues. Looked up from germline, CDR1 is MNHNY and CDR2 is SVGAGI (reference sequence).

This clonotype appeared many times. CDR3 sequence (DNA): TGTGCCAGCAGTACAACAGGGAGCTATGGCTACACCTTC. Translated, it gives CASSTTGSYGYTF. J is TRBJ1-2 and V is TRBV2; the D gene is possibly TRBD1 (6 bases). The CDR3 runs to 13 residues. The germline CDR1 and CDR2 sequences are SNHLY and FYNNEI. With 5 bases removed from V and 4 bases from J, the gap between germline ends came to 11 bases.

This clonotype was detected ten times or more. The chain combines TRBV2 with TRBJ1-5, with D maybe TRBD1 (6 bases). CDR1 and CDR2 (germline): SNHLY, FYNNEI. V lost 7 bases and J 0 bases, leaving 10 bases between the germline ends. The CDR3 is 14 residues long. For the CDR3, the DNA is TGTGCCAGCAAATCGGACAGTAGCAATCAGCCCCAGCATTTT. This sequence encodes CASKSDSSNQPQHF.

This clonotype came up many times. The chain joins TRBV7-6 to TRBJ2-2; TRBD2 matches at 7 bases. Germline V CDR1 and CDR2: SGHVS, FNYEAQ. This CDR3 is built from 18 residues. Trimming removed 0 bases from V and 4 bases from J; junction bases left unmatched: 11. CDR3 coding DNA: TGTGCCAGCAGCTTAGCGATCGGGACTACCCAGGGCACCGGGGAGCTGTTTTTT. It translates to CASSLAIGTTQGTGELFF.

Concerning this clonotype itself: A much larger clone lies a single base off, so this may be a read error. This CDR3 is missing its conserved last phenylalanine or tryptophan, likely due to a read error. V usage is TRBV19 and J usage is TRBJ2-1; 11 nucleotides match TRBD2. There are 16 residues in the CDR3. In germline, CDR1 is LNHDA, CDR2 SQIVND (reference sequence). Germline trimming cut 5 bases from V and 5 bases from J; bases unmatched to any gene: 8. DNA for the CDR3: TGTGCCAGTAGTCTCCGTGCTAGCGGGAGGAACAATGAGCAGTTCTCC. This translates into CASSLRASGRNNEQFS.

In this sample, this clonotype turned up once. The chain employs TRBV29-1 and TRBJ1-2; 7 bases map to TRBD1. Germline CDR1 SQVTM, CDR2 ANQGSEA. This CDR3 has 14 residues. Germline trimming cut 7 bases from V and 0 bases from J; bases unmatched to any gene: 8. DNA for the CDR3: TGCAGCGCCTGGGACAGAGTCACTAACTATGGCTACACCTTC. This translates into CSAWDRVTNYGYTF.

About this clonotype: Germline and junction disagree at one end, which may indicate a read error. The chain's CDR3 is CASTLTGKSSYEQHF. Written as DNA, the CDR3 is TGTGCAAGCACCTTGACAGGGAAGAGCTCCTACGAGCAGCACTTC. V and J are TRBV7-7 and TRBJ2-7, with 7 bases aligning to TRBD1. The CDR3 runs 15 residues. Per the germline V gene, CDR1 is SSHAT and CDR2 is FNYEAQ (reference sequence).

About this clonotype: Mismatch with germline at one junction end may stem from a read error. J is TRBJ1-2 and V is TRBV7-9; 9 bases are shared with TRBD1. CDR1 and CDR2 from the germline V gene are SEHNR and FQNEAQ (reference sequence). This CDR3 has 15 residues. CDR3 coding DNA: TGTGCCAGCAGCAGACCGGGACAGGGTTTGCATGGCTACGCCTTC. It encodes CASSRPGQGLHGYAF.

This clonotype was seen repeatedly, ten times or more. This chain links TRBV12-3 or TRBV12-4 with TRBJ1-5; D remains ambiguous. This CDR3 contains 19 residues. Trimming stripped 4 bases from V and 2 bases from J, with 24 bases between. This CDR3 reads CASSSSWRVGERGNQPQHF. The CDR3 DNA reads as TGTGCCAGCAGTTCTTCCTGGAGGGTCGGGGAACGGGGCAATCAGCCCCAGCATTTT.

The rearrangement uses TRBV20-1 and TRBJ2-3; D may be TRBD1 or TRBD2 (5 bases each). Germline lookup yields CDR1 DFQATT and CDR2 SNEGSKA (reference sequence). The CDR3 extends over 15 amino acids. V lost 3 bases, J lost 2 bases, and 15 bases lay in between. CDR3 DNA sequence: TGCAGTGCTAGGAGAAGTGGGACGTACACAGATACGCAGTATTTT. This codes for CSARRSGTYTDTQYF.

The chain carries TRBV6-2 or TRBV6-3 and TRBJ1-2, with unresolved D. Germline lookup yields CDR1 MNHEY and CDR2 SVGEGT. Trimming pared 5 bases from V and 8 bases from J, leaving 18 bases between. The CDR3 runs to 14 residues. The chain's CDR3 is CASSHIVGELGYTF. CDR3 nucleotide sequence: TGTGCCAGCAGTCATATCGTCGGGGAACTCGGCTACACCTTC.

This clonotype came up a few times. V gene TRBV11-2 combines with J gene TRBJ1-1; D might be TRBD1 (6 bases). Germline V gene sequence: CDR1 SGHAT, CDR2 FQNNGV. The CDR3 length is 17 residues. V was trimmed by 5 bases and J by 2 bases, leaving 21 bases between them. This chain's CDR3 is CASSATRGPGVNTEAFF. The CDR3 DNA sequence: TGTGCCAGCAGCGCGACCCGGGGCCCAGGGGTAAACACTGAAGCTTTCTTT.

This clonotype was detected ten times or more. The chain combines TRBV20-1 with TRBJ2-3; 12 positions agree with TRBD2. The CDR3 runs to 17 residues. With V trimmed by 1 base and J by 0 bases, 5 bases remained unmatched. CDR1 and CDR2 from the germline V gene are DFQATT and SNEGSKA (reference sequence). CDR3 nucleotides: TGCAGTGCTAGAGGGGTCGGACTAGCGGGGAGCACAGATACGCAGTATTTT. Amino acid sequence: CSARGVGLAGSTDTQYF.